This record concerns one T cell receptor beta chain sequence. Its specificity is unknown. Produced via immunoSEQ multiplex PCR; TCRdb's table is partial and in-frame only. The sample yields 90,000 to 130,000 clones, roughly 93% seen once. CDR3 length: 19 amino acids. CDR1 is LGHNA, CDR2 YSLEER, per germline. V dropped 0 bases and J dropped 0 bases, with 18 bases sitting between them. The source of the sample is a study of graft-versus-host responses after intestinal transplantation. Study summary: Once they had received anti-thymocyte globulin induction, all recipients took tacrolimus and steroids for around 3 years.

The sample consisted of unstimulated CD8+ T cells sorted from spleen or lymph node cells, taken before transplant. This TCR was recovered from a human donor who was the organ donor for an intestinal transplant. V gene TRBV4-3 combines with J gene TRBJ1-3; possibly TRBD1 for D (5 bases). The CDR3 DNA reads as TGCGCCAGCAGCCAAGATCATCCGACAGCTTGGCACTCTGGAAACACCATATATTTT. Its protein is CASSQDHPTAWHSGNTIYF.